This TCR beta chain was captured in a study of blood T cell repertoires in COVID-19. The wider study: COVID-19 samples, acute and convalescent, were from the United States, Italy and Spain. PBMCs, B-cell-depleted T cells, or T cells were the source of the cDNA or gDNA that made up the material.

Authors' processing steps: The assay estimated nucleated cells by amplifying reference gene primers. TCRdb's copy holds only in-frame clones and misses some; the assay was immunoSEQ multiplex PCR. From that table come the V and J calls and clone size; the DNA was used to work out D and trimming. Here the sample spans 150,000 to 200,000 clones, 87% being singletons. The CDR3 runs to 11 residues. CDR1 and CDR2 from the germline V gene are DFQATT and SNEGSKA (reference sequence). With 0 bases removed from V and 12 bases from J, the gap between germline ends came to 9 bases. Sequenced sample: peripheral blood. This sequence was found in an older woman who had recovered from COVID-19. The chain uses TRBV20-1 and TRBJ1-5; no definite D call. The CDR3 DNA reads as TGCAGTGCTAGAGATATGGAGCACCAGCATTTT. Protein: CSARDMEHQHF.